What follows are 13 T cell receptor beta chains derived from one specimen sequenced in a study of T cells after posttransplantation cyclophosphamide. Libraries were prepared by immunoSEQ multiplex PCR; TCRdb keeps only in-frame clonotypes and omits some of them. Singletons are absent from the sample, which has 10,000 to 15,000 clones. Material for sequencing was PBMCs. The receptors shown here come from a middle-aged woman in good health, CMV-negative, and a related stem cell transplant donor.

At least ten counts were recorded for this clone. The V and J genes are TRBV6-1 and TRBJ2-5; 7 bases line up with TRBD2. The CDR3 spans 13 residues. Germline CDR1 MNHNS, CDR2 SASEGT. Losses at the gene ends were 7 bases for V and 4 bases for J; bases not matched to a gene: 6. As DNA, the CDR3 is TGTGCCAGCAAAATGCGGGGGAGAGAGACCCAGTACTTC. Its protein product is CASKMRGRETQYF.

At least ten counts were recorded for this clone. The V gene is TRBV7-9, the J gene TRBJ2-3; 7 bases are shared with TRBD1. There are 12 residues in the CDR3. CDR1 is SEHNR, CDR2 FQNEAQ, per germline (reference sequence). J gave up 9 bases and V 5 bases, and 5 bases lay outside the gene matches. The CDR3 region has the DNA TGTGCCAGCAGCGGCGACAGGGCAACGCAGTATTTT. Translated, it gives CASSGDRATQYF.

The sample holds many counts of this clone. The V call is TRBV11-2, the J call TRBJ2-5, with D tentatively TRBD1 (6 bases). V lost 5 bases and J lost 6, with 19 bases in between. This CDR3 comprises 15 residues. Germline values: CDR1 SGHAT, CDR2 FQNNGV. The CDR3, as DNA: TGTGCCAGCAGCCTGGGGGCAGGGTATTCGCAGACCCAGTACTTC. This sequence encodes CASSLGAGYSQTQYF.

This chain uses TRBV12-3 or TRBV12-4 with TRBJ2-3, with D possibly TRBD2 on 7 matching bases. The CDR3 length is 14 residues. The V and J ends lost 3 bases and 5 bases respectively, with 12 bases between them. The CDR3 coding sequence is TGTGCCAGCAGTTTCGGGGGGCAGGGAGATACGCAGTATTTT. It translates to CASSFGGQGDTQYF.

This clone showed up many times. The V call is TRBV24-1, the J call TRBJ2-1; D is unclear. Germline-derived CDR1 and CDR2 are KGHDR and SFDVKD. This CDR3 has 11 amino acids. V lost 1 base, J lost 9 bases, and 3 bases lay in between. The CDR3 DNA is TGTGCCACCAGTGATTTAGGTGAGCAGTTCTTC. Residues: CATSDLGEQFF.

In its sample, this clone is medium-sized. In DNA form, the CDR3 reads TGTGCCAGTTTGGCGGCCGACTCAGACAGGGGGCCTGGAAACACCATATATTTT. Amino acid sequence: CASLAADSDRGPGNTIYF. This sequence joins TRBV19 and TRBJ1-3; 10 bases line up with TRBD1. With 8 bases clipped from V and 2 bases from J, the junction kept 15 bases outside the gene matches. The CDR3 loop spans 18 amino acids. Germline loops: CDR1 LNHDA, CDR2 SQIVND (reference sequence).

This clone came up many times. V gene TRBV4-3 combines with J gene TRBJ2-3; a weak D match, TRBD2 (5 bases). This CDR3 has 16 residues. Germline CDR1 reads LGHNA; CDR2 reads YSLEER. Trimming took off 4 bases at V and 3 bases at J, with 17 bases between the two ends. CDR3: CASSPGLRAETDTQYF. Written as DNA, the CDR3 is TGCGCCAGCAGCCCCGGTCTGAGGGCCGAGACAGATACGCAGTATTTT.

This clone occurred many times. The chain carries TRBV7-2 and TRBJ2-1; 9 bases line up with TRBD2. V was clipped by 0 bases and J by 2 bases; unmatched bases: 2. The length of the CDR3 is 16 residues. Germline V gives CDR1 SGHTA, CDR2 FQGNSA. CDR3 coding DNA: TGTGCCAGCAGCTTAGCCTCTAGCGGGACCTACAATGAGCAGTTCTTC. Translation: CASSLASSGTYNEQFF.

This clone was recorded at least ten times. This chain joins TRBV12-5 and TRBJ1-1, with D tentatively TRBD1 (5 bases). The CDR3 length is 15 residues. Germline V CDR1 and CDR2: LGHNT, FRNRAP. V lost 0 bases and J 6 bases, leaving 14 bases between the germline ends. CDR3 DNA sequence: TGTGCTAGTGGTTTGGTAACGGGGGGAGGCTCTGAAGCTTTCTTT. It is translated as CASGLVTGGGSEAFF.

This clone came up a few times. A much larger clone sits a single nucleotide away, making a read error possible. The chain couples TRBV5-6 to TRBJ1-2; D gene ambiguous. CDR1 SGHDT and CDR2 YYEEEE come from the germline V gene. The CDR3 contains 13 residues. Trimming pared 0 bases from V and 5 bases from J, leaving 8 bases between. The CDR3 reads CASSLDVTYGYTF. The CDR3 nucleotides are TGTGCCAGCAGCTTGGACGTCACTTATGGCTACACCTTC.

This clone occurred many times. The V gene is TRBV18, the J gene TRBJ2-5; 8 bases match TRBD2. Germline trimming cut 3 bases from V and 1 base from J; bases unmatched to any gene: 4. CDR3 length equals 15 residues. Germline CDR1 reads KGHSH; CDR2 reads LQKENI. CDR3 amino acids: CASSPASGGQETQYF. The CDR3 nucleotides read TGTGCCAGCTCACCGGCCAGCGGGGGCCAAGAGACCCAGTACTTC.

Only a few counts were recorded for this clone. Here the CDR3 reads CASSRLGYQPQHF. CDR3 in DNA: TGTGCCAGCTCCCGGTTGGGCTATCAGCCCCAGCATTTT. This rearrangement joins TRBV2 to TRBJ1-5; no definite D call. CDR1 SNHLY and CDR2 FYNNEI come from the germline V gene. With 8 bases removed from V and 5 bases from J, the gap between germline ends came to 13 bases. The CDR3 runs to 13 residues.

This clone showed up just a few times. This chain links TRBV12-3 or TRBV12-4 with TRBJ2-5; no reliable D call. The CDR3 loop spans 13 amino acids. Trimming cost V 8 bases and J 5 bases, with 15 bases left between them. CDR3 protein: CASGPRSSETQYF. CDR3 DNA sequence: TGTGCCAGCGGCCCCAGGTCGAGCGAGACCCAGTACTTC.